Each of the 2 T cell receptor beta chains below was sequenced from the same sample in a study of blood T cell repertoires in COVID-19. The method was immunoSEQ multiplex PCR; TCRdb's version includes in-frame clones alone and lacks a portion of them. This sample has some 180,000 clones, with about 80% found just once. The sample comprised PBMCs or T cells enriched from blood (not recorded which). The receptors come from a woman aged 70-85 years in a cohort exposed to, infected with or recovered from COVID-19 (not recorded which).

This chain uses TRBV5-1 with TRBJ2-7, with TRBD2 as a possible D gene (5 bases). Germline V CDR1 and CDR2: SGHRS, YFSETQ. The CDR3 spans 13 residues. Trimming took 4 bases from V and 0 from J, leaving 8 bases between them. DNA for the CDR3: TGCGCCAGCAGCAGCGGACTCTCCTACGAGCAGTACTTC. Its protein product is CASSSGLSYEQYF.

This clone appeared a single time. The chain employs TRBV6-5 and TRBJ1-1; D is ambiguous. The germline V gene has CDR1 MNHEY and CDR2 SVGAGI. This CDR3 comprises 12 residues. Trimming took 6 bases from V and 6 from J, leaving 11 bases between them. In nucleotides, the CDR3 is TGTGCCAGCAGCTACCCTGAGGCTGAAGCTTTCTTT. Translating gives CASSYPEAEAFF.